The subject of this entry is one T cell receptor (beta chain). These data originate in a study of blood T cell repertoires in COVID-19. CDR1 and CDR2 (germline): LNHDA, SQIVND (reference sequence). The CDR3 loop spans 15 amino acids. Trimming at V came to 5 bases and at J to 4 bases, leaving 6 bases not matched to a gene. Under the authors' procedure: Estimates of nucleated cell counts were drawn from the amplification of reference gene primers. The data were produced by immunoSEQ multiplex PCR, yet TCRdb's version contains in-frame clones alone and is incomplete. V, J and clone size are those of that table, while D and trimming were read from the DNA. The profile shows more than 300,000 clones, roughly 90% of them singletons. Cohort 3 recovered donors had two negative PCRs, clearance, or symptom resolution.

The TCR was taken from a woman aged 25 to 39 who had recovered from COVID-19. This chain uses TRBV19 with TRBJ2-1; 9 nucleotides match TRBD2. What was sequenced was PBMCs or T cells enriched from blood (not recorded which). The CDR3 sequence: CASSSAGGGYNEQFF. CDR3 DNA sequence: TGTGCCAGTAGTTCAGCGGGAGGCGGATACAATGAGCAGTTCTTC.